This paragraph reports one TCR beta chain. No cognate antigen has been identified for it. Per-base quality was not reported, and no clone a single base away is much larger than it. V drops 0 bases and J drops 4 bases, leaving 14 bases in between. From the cysteine through the phenylalanine, the CDR3 covers 16 amino acids. Of all the DNA, just the CDR3 is kept, 48 bases in frame from base 1. The germline V gene encodes CDR1 SGHRS and CDR2 YFSETQ. Libraries were built with the immunoSEQ multiplex PCR assay. The multiplex PCR relied on a mix of 60 forward primers for TCR Vbeta segments and 13 reverse primers for TCR Jbeta segments. A multiplex PCR assay on genomic DNA amplified the CDR3 region of rearranged TCR beta genes. The amplified TCR beta libraries were sequenced on the Illumina HiSeq System as 87-base-pair reads. As for how the authors treated the data: In a later analysis, 70 million to 95 million unique TCR beta chains were counted across the approximately 670 repertoires, and around 11 million of these chains were shared by at least two donors. A nearest-neighbor algorithm error-corrected the raw reads and collapsed the reads into unique sequences, merging closely related sequences to remove PCR and sequencing errors. CDR3 sequences were aligned to IMGT reference sequences to assign V, D and J gene segments. For a sequence to be retained, a match of at least six nucleotides to both a V gene segment and a J gene segment was required. A rearrangement counted as productive if the CDR3 had no stop codons and remained in frame with V and J, and every other rearrangement counted as non-productive. Following IMGT convention, CDR3 was defined as the stretch from the second conserved V-encoded cysteine up to the conserved J-encoded phenylalanine. The earlier analysis of fewer than 700 of the donors excluded sequences that lacked an unambiguous match to a single V gene segment. An earlier analysis of a few hundred of the donors called V segments functional above 56.7% productive rearrangements and segregating when the between-donor standard deviation exceeded 5%. A statistical classification framework was built for diagnosing cytomegalovirus status from the catalog of TCR beta chain sequences. V and J gene assignment, in a later analysis, came from comparing TCR nucleotide sequences with IMGT/GENE-DB human TR gene sequences. The TCRdist pipeline was used in a later analysis to assign CDR3 sequences and most-parsimonious VDJ recombination scenarios. In a later analysis, each TCR beta chain was defined by its CDR3 amino acid sequence together with its V-gene family, and reads lacking a unique V-gene family were excluded. A later analysis removed 592 highly shared, low-generation-probability nucleotide sequences to deal with suspected cross-contamination and a sequencing artifact. For each public chain, a later analysis derived a clonal expansion index from normalized ranks of inferred template counts within each repertoire. In a later analysis, generation probabilities were computed with a VDJ recombination model fitted to out-of-frame rearrangements, and the resulting probabilities were checked against IGoR. A later analysis scored TCR-TCR, TCR-HLA and TCR-CMV co-occurrence with hypergeometric tests, applying a repertoire-size bias correction to TCR pairs. False discovery rates were estimated in a later analysis by permuting HLA or CMV assignments 20 times. In a later analysis, co-occurring TCRs were grouped using DBSCAN, with TCRdist sequence similarity added in when clustering inside HLA-allele-positive subsets. Co-occurrence clustering excluded repertoires with fewer than 30,000 or more than 120,000 public chains, plus five with anomalous nucleotide sharing. Here the immuneACCESS table is served through TCRdb, limited to in-frame sequences with V and J called. Missing clones are a known gap in these copies; in checked studies unresolved V genes cover under half, and the rest lacks a known reason. That table supplies the V and J calls and clone size; D and trimming were determined from the DNA. The sample includes around 170,000 clones, with just over 75% observed a single time. Of the sample, 1.5% to 1.9% is held by the ten largest clones.

The data were taken from a study of cytomegalovirus exposure and HLA in healthy donors (dated by TCRdb to 2015 to 2018). Study-wide context: In an earlier analysis of around 540 of the donors, about 260 Gb of sequence data and approximately 120 million unique TCR beta sequences from some 170 million T cells were reported. An earlier analysis of 587 of the donors used high-throughput TCR beta sequencing to judge whether each TCR beta V gene segment behaved as functional or pseudogenic. The study aimed to test whether signatures of past pathogen exposure could be identified by cataloging public T cell receptors. Roughly five DR-DQ haplotypes were handled as single units for association and clustering, since linkage in the cohort was strong. A later genetic analysis used genome-wide SNP genotypes for 398 of the 666 donors, treating that subset as a discovery cohort. The genetic ancestry cluster associated with self-reported Caucasian donors included about 84% of the roughly 400 genotyped donors. HLA typing covered class I and class II loci at four-digit resolution. Alongside the repertoire data, information on donor age, sex, ethnicity and CMV serostatus was compiled. An early release that covered several hundred HLA-typed donors contained about 300 gigabases of sequencing data and some 87 million unique TCR sequences. Along with the roughly 710-subject first cohort, a separate validation cohort of over a hundred different subjects was used. A later analysis re-examined previously published TCR beta repertoires from 600 to 700 donors and added high-resolution HLA genotyping to investigate patterns of TCR occurrence. The number of donors typed differed by locus, with roughly 629-640 for A, B, C, DRB1 and DQB1, around 500 for DQA1, nearly 610 for DPA1, and around 430 for DPB1. To predict cytomegalovirus infection status, the study brought together high-throughput TCR immunosequencing, statistical association of individual TCRs with disease status, and machine learning. Among around 400 genotyped donors of the cohort, an average of 235,054 unique TCR beta nucleotide sequences were sequenced per donor, about a sixth of them non-productive. The later analysis used no new phenotypic data to find candidate immune exposures, relying instead on TCR beta sequences and their occurrence across donors. Using immunosequencing, the study profiled T cell repertoires from 666 subjects and related those repertoires to cytomegalovirus serostatus. Every discovery cohort repertoire had been produced on one sequencing platform. Overall study outcomes, separate from this receptor: A later genetic analysis associated a missense DCLRE1C variant with V-gene and J-gene trimming of TCR beta chains, and an independent cohort replicated the association. The classifier was reported to diagnose cytomegalovirus status with high specificity and sensitivity in both the original cohort and the validation cohort. Most CMV-associated TCR beta chains appeared to be HLA-restricted in a later analysis, and the HLA associations seemed to be driven largely by CMV exposure. Most TCR sequences were seen in very few donors, while some public TCRs were found in many individuals. The 87-base-pair reads could not distinguish some IMGT-functional V segments, including TRBV6-2 and TRBV6-3, so those segments were excluded. Sequencing depth was assumed to be roughly uniform across donors in the presence/absence analyses, though that assumption may not hold. The cohort was sequenced for TCR beta chains only, and without alpha or paired-chain data the features that could be detected were limited. At a false discovery rate of 0.05, a later analysis linked some 17,000 TCR beta sequences to specific HLA alleles. In an earlier analysis of approximately 590 of the donors, most TCR beta V segments were observed in productive rearrangements about 90% or about 30% of the time, broadly matching IMGT annotations. For the cohort, immune exposure information was limited to CMV serostatus. The earlier analysis of approximately 540 of the donors excluded roughly 16 rarely observed V segments, including chromosome 9 orphons, because counts were too low. A later analysis reported that several top co-occurrence clusters appeared linked to parvovirus B19, influenza, CMV and Epstein-Barr virus. HLA typing was unavailable for some donors at each locus, so association tests used only the typed subset. In a later analysis, TCR association rates were found to vary across HLA loci, with the most associated TCRs seen for DRB1 alleles and the fewest for HLA-C alleles. In a later genetic analysis, fewer N-insertions in productive TCRs were reported among donors in an Asian-associated ancestry cluster than the approximately 710-donor mean. Correlated functional status among segregating V segments might reflect linkage disequilibrium, but an unknown experimental factor could not be ruled out. The sequencing pipeline was judged likely to have produced a cluster of highly shared sequence variants as a technical artifact. A total of 164 TCR beta chains were listed by the study as associated with cytomegalovirus. Assigning TCR associations to individual alleles was difficult when HLA alleles, especially DR and DQ, strongly co-occurred. The authors suggested that the approach could potentially be extended to other disease states and immunological phenotypes. A further reported finding was that TCR beta sequences accurately predicted the HLA-A and HLA-B alleles for most subjects in the first cohort. A later analysis found that HLA-associated TCR beta chains were more clonally expanded and had lower generation probabilities than equally common non-associated chains. In vitro tests confirmed that a few of the cytomegalovirus-associated TCR beta chains recognize cytomegalovirus antigens.

The cohort was made up of approximately 670 healthy bone marrow donors. At the time of sampling, every cohort member was nominally healthy, though immune exposures that went unrecorded were likely present. The donor tested CMV seronegative and was one of the 352 seronegative cohort members. A peripheral blood sample was collected from each donor, and TCR beta sequencing was performed on peripheral blood mononuclear cells. Genomic DNA extraction from the blood cell samples was performed with the Qiagen DNeasy Blood Extraction Kit. The chain is assembled from TRBV5-1 and TRBJ2-1, and possibly TRBD2, on 6 matching bases. The TCR originated in a man aged 35 to 55 in good health and CMV-seronegative. The specimen sequenced was PBMCs. The sequenced DNA: TGCGCCAGCAGCTTGGCCGCCGCGGGAAAATACAATGAGCAGTTCTTC. Translated, it gives CASSLAAAGKYNEQFF.